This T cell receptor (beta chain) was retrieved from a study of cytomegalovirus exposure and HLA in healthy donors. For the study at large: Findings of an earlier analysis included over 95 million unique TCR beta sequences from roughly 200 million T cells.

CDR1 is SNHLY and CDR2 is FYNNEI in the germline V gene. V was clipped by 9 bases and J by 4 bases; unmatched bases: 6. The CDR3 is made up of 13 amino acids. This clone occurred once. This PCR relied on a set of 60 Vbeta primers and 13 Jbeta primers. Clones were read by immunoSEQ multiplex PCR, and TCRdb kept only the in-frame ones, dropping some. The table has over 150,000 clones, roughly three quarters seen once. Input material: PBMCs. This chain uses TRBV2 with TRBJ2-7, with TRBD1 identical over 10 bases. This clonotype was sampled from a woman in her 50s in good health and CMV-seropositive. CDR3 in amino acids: CARGTGVGYEQYF. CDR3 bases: TGTGCCAGAGGGACAGGGGTTGGGTACGAGCAGTACTTC.